This T cell receptor (beta chain) was sequenced in a study of blood T cells in healthy people across ages. The table lists this clonotype with many counts. V lost 6 bases, J lost 0 bases, and 10 bases stayed unmatched. Germline loops: CDR1 DFQATT, CDR2 SNEGSKA (reference sequence). The CDR3 extends over 16 amino acids. Together with a sample-barcoded 5' primer, a J-beta primer mix was included in a second PCR lasting about 7 to 11 cycles. MiXCR, applied by TCRdb to the 5' RACE reads, yields one record per CDR3 protein. The sample carries 850,000 to 950,000 distinct CDR3 sequences, roughly 26% recorded once.

V and J are TRBV20-1 and TRBJ2-1; TRBD2 matches at 8 bases. This sequence originates from an elderly woman in good health. The sequencing input was blood. The chain's CDR3 is CSARRSGGSSYNEQFF. CDR3 sequence (DNA): TGCAGTGCCCGCCGGAGCGGGGGCAGCTCCTACAATGAGCAGTTCTTC.